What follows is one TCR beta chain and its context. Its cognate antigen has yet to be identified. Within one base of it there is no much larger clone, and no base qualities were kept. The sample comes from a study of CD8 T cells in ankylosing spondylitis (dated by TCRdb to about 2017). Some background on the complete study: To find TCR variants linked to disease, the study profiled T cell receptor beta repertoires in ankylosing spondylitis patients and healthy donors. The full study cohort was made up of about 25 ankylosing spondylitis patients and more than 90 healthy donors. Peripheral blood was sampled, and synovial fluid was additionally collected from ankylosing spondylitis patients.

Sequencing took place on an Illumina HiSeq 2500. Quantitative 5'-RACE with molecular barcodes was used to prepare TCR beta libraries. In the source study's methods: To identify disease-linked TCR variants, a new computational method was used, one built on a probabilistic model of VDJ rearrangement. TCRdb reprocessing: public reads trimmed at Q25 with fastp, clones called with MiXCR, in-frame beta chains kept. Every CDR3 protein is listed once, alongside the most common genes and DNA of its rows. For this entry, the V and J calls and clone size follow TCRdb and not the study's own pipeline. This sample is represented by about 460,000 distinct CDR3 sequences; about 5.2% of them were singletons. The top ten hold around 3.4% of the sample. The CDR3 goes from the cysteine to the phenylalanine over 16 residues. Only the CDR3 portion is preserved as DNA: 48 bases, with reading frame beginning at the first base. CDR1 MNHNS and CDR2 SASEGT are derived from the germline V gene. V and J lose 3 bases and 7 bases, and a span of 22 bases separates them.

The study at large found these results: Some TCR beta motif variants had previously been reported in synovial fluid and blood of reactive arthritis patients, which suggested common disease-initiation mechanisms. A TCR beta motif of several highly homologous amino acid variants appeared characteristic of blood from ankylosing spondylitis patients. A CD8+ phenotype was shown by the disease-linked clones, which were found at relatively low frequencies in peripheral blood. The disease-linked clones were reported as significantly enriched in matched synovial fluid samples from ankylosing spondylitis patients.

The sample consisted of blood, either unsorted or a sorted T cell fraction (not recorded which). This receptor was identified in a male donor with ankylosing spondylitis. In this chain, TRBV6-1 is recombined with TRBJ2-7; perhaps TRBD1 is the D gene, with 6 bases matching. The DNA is TGTGCCAGCAGTGATGAGGGGGTCGGGGCACGAAAGGAGCAGTACTTC. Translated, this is CASSDEGVGARKEQYF.